This TCR beta chain comes out of a study of blood T cell repertoires in COVID-19. Trimming removed 4 bases at V and 0 bases at J, with 13 bases between. The length of the CDR3 is 15 residues. Germline CDR1 reads SGHAT; CDR2 reads FQNNGV. Methods used by the authors: Estimation of nucleated cell counts relied on the amplification of reference gene primers. The repertoire was sequenced with immunoSEQ multiplex PCR; TCRdb's copy has only in-frame clones and lacks some. For V, J and clone size, that table is used; D and trimming come from the DNA. The sample carries roughly 500,000 clones, approximately 89% recorded once. The Seattle patients joined while their infection was active and were tracked longitudinally afterward.

This TCR derives from a man between 18 and 35 years old with COVID-19, enrolled during active disease. Sequenced sample: peripheral blood. The chain combines TRBV11-2 with TRBJ2-7, with a weak D call TRBD2 (5 bases). CDR3 sequence: CASSSLKRSSYEQYF. The CDR3, as DNA: TGTGCCAGCAGCTCCCTTAAGCGGAGCTCCTACGAGCAGTACTTC.